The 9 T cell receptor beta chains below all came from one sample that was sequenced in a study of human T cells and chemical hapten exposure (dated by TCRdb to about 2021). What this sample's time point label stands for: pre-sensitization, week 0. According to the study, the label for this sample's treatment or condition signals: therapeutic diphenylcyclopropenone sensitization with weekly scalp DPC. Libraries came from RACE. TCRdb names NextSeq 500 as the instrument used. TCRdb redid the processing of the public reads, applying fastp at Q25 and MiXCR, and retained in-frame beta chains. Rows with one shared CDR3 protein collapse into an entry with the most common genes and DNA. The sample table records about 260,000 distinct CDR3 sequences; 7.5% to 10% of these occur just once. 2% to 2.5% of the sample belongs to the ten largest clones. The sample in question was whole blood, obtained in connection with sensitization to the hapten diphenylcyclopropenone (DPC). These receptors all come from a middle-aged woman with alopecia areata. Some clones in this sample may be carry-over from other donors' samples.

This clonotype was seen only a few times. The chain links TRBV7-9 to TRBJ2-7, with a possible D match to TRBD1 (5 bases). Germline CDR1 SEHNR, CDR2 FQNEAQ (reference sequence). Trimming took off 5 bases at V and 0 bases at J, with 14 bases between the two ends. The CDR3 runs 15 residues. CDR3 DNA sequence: TGTGCCAGCAGCATGACAGATTACCGCTCCTACGAGCAGTACTTC. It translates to CASSMTDYRSYEQYF. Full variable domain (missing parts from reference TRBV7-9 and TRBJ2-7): DTGVSQNPRHKITKRGQNVTFRCDPISEHNRLYWYRQTLGQGPEFLTYFQNEAQLEKSRLLSDRFSAERPKGSFSTLEIQRTEQGDSAMYLCASSMTDYRSYEQYFGPGTRLTVT.

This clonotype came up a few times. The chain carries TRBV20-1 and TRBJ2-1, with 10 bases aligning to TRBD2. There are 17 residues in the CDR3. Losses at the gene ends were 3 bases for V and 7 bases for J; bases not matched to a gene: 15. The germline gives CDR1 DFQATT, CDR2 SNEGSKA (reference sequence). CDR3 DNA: TGCAGTGCTAGCGTCTTGACTAGCGGGTTGAGGAGAAATGAGCAGTTCTTC. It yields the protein CSASVLTSGLRRNEQFF.

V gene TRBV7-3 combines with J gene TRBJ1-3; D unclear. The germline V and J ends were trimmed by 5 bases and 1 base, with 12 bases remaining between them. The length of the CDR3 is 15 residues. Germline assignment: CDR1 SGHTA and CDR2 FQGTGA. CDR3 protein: CASSRDIGSGNTIYF. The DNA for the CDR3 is TGTGCCAGCAGCCGTGACATCGGGTCTGGAAACACCATATATTTT.

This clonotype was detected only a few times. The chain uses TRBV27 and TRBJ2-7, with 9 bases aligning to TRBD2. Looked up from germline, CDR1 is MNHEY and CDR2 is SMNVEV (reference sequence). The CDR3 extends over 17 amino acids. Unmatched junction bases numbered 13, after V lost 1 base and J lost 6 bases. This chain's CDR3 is CASSLYGTAGGPSEQYF. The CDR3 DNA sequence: TGTGCCAGCAGTTTATATGGGACGGCGGGAGGGCCCAGCGAGCAGTACTTC.

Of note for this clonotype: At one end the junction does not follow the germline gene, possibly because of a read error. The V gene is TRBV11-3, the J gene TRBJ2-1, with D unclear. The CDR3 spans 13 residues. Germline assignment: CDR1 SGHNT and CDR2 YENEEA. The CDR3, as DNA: TGTACCAGCAGCTTAGAAAGCGACAATGAGCAGTTCTTC. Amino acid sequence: CTSSLESDNEQFF.

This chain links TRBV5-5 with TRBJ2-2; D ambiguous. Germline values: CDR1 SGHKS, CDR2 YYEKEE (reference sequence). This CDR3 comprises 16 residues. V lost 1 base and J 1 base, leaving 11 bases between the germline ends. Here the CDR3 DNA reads TGTGCCAGCAGCTTGCAGGTCGGGCGGAACACCGGGGAGCTGTTTTTT. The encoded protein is CASSLQVGRNTGELFF.

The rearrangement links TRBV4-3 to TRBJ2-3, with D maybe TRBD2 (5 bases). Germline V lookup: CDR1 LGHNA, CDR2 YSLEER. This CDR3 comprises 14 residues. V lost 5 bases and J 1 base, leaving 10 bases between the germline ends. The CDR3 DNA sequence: TGCGCCAGCAGCGGCAGCGGAGGCACAGATACGCAGTATTTT. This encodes CASSGSGGTDTQYF.

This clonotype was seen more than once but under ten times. CDR3 in amino acids: CASSPAPDRGTNEKLFF. In nucleotides, the CDR3 is TGTGCCAGCAGCCCCGCGCCTGACAGGGGAACTAATGAAAAACTGTTTTTT. The V gene is TRBV5-4, the J gene TRBJ1-4, with TRBD1 matching 8 bases. Germline CDR1 is SGHNT and CDR2 is YYREEE (reference sequence). V shed 4 bases, J shed 1 base, and the junction held 9 bases outside the gene matches. This CDR3 is built from 17 residues.

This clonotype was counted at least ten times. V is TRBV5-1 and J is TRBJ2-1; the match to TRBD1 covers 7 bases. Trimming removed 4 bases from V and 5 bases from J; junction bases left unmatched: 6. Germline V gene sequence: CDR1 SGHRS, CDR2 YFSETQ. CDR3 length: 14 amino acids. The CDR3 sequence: CASSLGQPNNEQFF. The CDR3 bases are TGCGCCAGCAGCCTGGGACAGCCAAACAATGAGCAGTTCTTC.